The 32 T cell receptor beta chains given below trace back to one sample, sequenced in a study of OX40 agonist ivuxolimab in advanced cancers. The method was immunoSEQ multiplex PCR; TCRdb's version includes in-frame clones alone and lacks a portion of them. The sample lists some 43,000 clones; roughly 86% were seen once. Sequences were derived from CD4+ or CD8+ T cells sorted from blood, sampled in a trial of the OX40 agonist ivuxolimab. The receptors here all came from an adult with an advanced solid tumor such as melanoma, head and neck, liver or kidney cancer.

This clone was detected only once. The chain joins TRBV20-1 to TRBJ1-1; D is unresolved. Germline lookup yields CDR1 DFQATT and CDR2 SNEGSKA (reference sequence). Deletions cut 7 bases from V and 5 bases from J, with 11 bases between. The CDR3 totals 11 residues. CDR3 residues: CSVGGDTEAFF. CDR3 bases: TGCAGTGTGGGCGGGGATACTGAAGCTTTCTTT.

The rearrangement joins TRBV5-6 to TRBJ2-3, with TRBD2 matching 8 bases. The CDR3 spans 15 residues. V dropped 1 base and J dropped 1; count of bases not matched to a gene: 2. Germline V CDR1 and CDR2: SGHDT, YYEEEE. The CDR3 reads CASSLKAGGTDTQYF. CDR3 DNA: TGTGCCAGCAGCTTGAAAGCGGGGGGCACAGATACGCAGTATTTT.

This clone was detected only once. The chain couples TRBV5-4 to TRBJ2-5, with D perhaps matching TRBD1 or TRBD2 (6 bases each). The CDR3 has 15 residues. The germline V gene has CDR1 SGHNT and CDR2 YYREEE (reference sequence). With 0 bases removed from V and 5 bases from J, the gap between germline ends came to 14 bases. Here the CDR3 DNA reads TGTGCCAGCAGCTTGGCCCTGGGGGGCGCGGAGACCCAGTACTTC. Translated, it gives CASSLALGGAETQYF.

The V call is TRBV10-3, the J call TRBJ2-7, with 9 nucleotides matching TRBD2. Germline V gene data show CDR1 as ENHRY and CDR2 as SYGVKD. The V and J ends lost 4 bases and 0 bases, in that order; junction bases with no gene match: 4. The CDR3 length is 15 residues. In DNA form, the CDR3 reads TGTGCCATCAGTGGGGTTAGCGGGGGCTCCTACGAGCAGTACTTC. Residues: CAISGVSGGSYEQYF.

CDR3 nucleotide sequence: TGTGCCAGCAGTAAGGACAGAGAGACCCAGTACTTC. Protein sequence: CASSKDRETQYF. The chain uses TRBV2 and TRBJ2-5, with a weak D call TRBD1 (6 bases). The CDR3 extends over 12 amino acids. V was clipped by 5 bases and J by 4 bases, with 8 bases between them. The germline V gene encodes CDR1 SNHLY and CDR2 FYNNEI.

The chain carries TRBV28 and TRBJ1-1, with 7 bases aligning to TRBD1. J gave up 4 bases and V 6 bases, and 8 bases lay outside the gene matches. Germline lookup yields CDR1 MDHEN and CDR2 SYDVKM. The CDR3 is made up of 14 amino acids. CDR3 sequence: CASRWTGISTEAFF. In DNA, the CDR3 is TGTGCCAGCAGATGGACAGGTATTAGCACTGAAGCTTTCTTT.

This clone was counted once. The V call is TRBV7-9, the J call TRBJ2-3; tentatively, D is TRBD1 or TRBD2 (5 bases each). Trimming removed 4 bases at V and 8 bases at J, with 10 bases between. This CDR3 is built from 12 residues. CDR1 is SEHNR, CDR2 FQNEAQ, per germline (reference sequence). CDR3 bases: TGTGCCAGCAGCTCTGGGACGGCTACGCAGTATTTT. It yields the protein CASSSGTATQYF.

The chain recombines TRBV13 with TRBJ1-1; perhaps TRBD1 as D (6 bases). Germline V gene lookup returns CDR1 PRHDT and CDR2 FYEKMQ (reference sequence). V lost 5 bases, J lost 5 bases, and 12 bases lay in between. The CDR3 length is 13 residues. The CDR3 loop is CASSTRGGTEAFF. The CDR3 DNA is TGTGCCAGCAGCACCAGGGGTGGAACTGAAGCTTTCTTT.

In this sample, this clone turned up once. The chain employs TRBV7-3 and TRBJ2-1, with D perhaps TRBD2 (6 bases). V lost 5 bases and J 8 bases, leaving 16 bases between the germline ends. The CDR3 sequence is 14 residues long. Germline values: CDR1 SGHTA, CDR2 FQGTGA. CDR3 DNA sequence: TGTGCCAGCAGCAAAAGGGGCAGGGAGGATGAGCAGTTCTTC. Its translation: CASSKRGREDEQFF.

The CDR3 DNA is TGTGCCAGCAGCTTATCTGGCTGGTCCCCCCGAGCGAACATTCAGTACTTC. It specifies CASSLSGWSPRANIQYF. V gene TRBV7-2 combines with J gene TRBJ2-4; the D is unclear. The germline V gene encodes CDR1 SGHTA and CDR2 FQGNSA. The germline V and J ends were trimmed by 2 bases and 7 bases, with 21 bases remaining between them. This CDR3 region has 17 residues. The full variable domain, in which reference TRBV7-2 and TRBJ2-4 provide the parts outside the CDR3, is GAGVSQSPSNKVTEKGKDVELRCDPISGHTALYWYRQSLGQGLEFLIYFQGNSAPDKSGLPSDRFSAERTGGSVSTLTIQRTQQEDSAVYLCASSLSGWSPRANIQYFGAGTRLSVL.

This clone occurred once. The chain has TRBV6-6 and TRBJ1-3; D perhaps matches TRBD1 (6 bases). This CDR3 is 14 amino acids long. Trimming pared 5 bases from V and 0 bases from J, leaving 8 bases between. Germline CDR1 MNHNY, CDR2 SVGAGI (reference sequence). CDR3: CASSRQDSGNTIYF. The CDR3 coding sequence is TGTGCCAGCAGTCGACAGGACTCTGGAAACACCATATATTTT.

The chain uses TRBV19 and TRBJ2-5; possibly TRBD2 for D (6 bases). Germline-derived CDR1 and CDR2 are LNHDA and SQIVND (reference sequence). Trimming took off 5 bases at V and 4 bases at J, with 17 bases between the two ends. The CDR3 sequence is 15 residues long. In DNA, the CDR3 is TGTGCCAGTAGTTCCCTCGCGCAGGGAGGAGAGACCCAGTACTTC. Its translation is CASSSLAQGGETQYF.

CDR3 coding DNA: TGTGCCAGTAGTACGATGGGACAGGGGGTTATACGCTACACCTTC. This gives the protein CASSTMGQGVIRYTF. This chain uses TRBV19 with TRBJ1-2; 11 nucleotides line up with TRBD1. The ends lost 4 bases at V and 9 bases at J; junction bases unmatched: 10. The CDR3 covers 15 residues. Germline V gene lookup returns CDR1 LNHDA and CDR2 SQIVND (reference sequence).

The V call is TRBV2, the J call TRBJ1-1; unclear D gene. In germline, CDR1 is SNHLY, CDR2 FYNNEI. This CDR3 region has 11 residues. V lost 5 bases and J lost 5, with 6 bases in between. CDR3 loop: CASSSGTEAFF. The CDR3, as DNA: TGTGCCAGCAGTTCGGGTACTGAAGCTTTCTTT. Drawing the rest from reference TRBV2 and TRBJ1-1, the complete variable domain is EPEVTQTPSHQVTQMGQEVILRCVPISNHLYFYWYRQILGQKVEFLVSFYNNEISEKSEIFDDQFSVERPDGSNFTLKIRSTKLEDSAMYFCASSSGTEAFFGQGTRLTVV.

The chain joins TRBV6-4 to TRBJ2-2; D is unresolved. In germline, CDR1 is MRHNA, CDR2 SNTAGT. The CDR3 has 15 residues. The V end lost 0 bases, the J end lost 3 bases, and 8 bases lay between the germline ends. The CDR3 protein is CASSDSGIHTGELFF. As DNA, the CDR3 is TGTGCCAGCAGTGACTCAGGGATTCACACCGGGGAGCTGTTTTTT.

The chain combines TRBV19 with TRBJ2-5; D perhaps matches TRBD1 (5 bases). The V end lost 9 bases, the J end lost 2 bases, and 22 bases lay between the germline ends. Looked up from germline, CDR1 is LNHDA and CDR2 is SQIVND (reference sequence). The CDR3 contains 16 residues. The CDR3 DNA is TGTGCCAGCCAGTATAGTATGGGGCAGTCTCAAGAGACCCAGTACTTC. It specifies CASQYSMGQSQETQYF.

This sequence joins TRBV5-8 and TRBJ2-1; D not certain. The CDR3 has 15 residues. Germline V gene lookup returns CDR1 SGHTS and CDR2 YDEGEE. The V gene lost 5 bases and the J gene lost 9 bases, with 21 bases spanning the gap. The CDR3 is CASRRRFSTMGEQFF. The CDR3 DNA reads TGTGCCAGCAGGAGGCGATTCAGTACAATGGGTGAGCAGTTCTTC.

CDR3 residues: CASSAKGLAGKNEQFF. The CDR3 coding sequence is TGTGCCAGTAGTGCAAAGGGACTAGCGGGAAAGAATGAGCAGTTCTTC. The rearrangement joins TRBV19 to TRBJ2-1, with 13 positions matching TRBD2. The CDR3 covers 16 residues. Trimming removed 5 bases from V and 7 bases from J; junction bases left unmatched: 8. Germline CDR1 is LNHDA and CDR2 is SQIVND (reference sequence). Together with reference TRBV19 and TRBJ2-1, the CDR3 gives the full variable domain: DGGITQSPKYLFRKEGQNVTLSCEQNLNHDAMYWYRQDPGQGLRLIYYSQIVNDFQKGDIAEGYSVSREKKESFPLTVTSAQKNPTAFYLCASSAKGLAGKNEQFFGPGTRLTVL.

This clone appeared once. CDR3 coding DNA: TGTGCCAGCAGCCCCGGACAAACAATGAACACTGAAGCTTTCTTT. Translated: CASSPGQTMNTEAFF. The rearrangement joins TRBV6-1 to TRBJ1-1, with a tentative D call TRBD1 (5 bases). Trimming cost V 6 bases and J 0 bases, with 14 bases left between them. The CDR3 is 15 amino acids. The germline V gene has CDR1 MNHNS and CDR2 SASEGT.

This clone was seen a single time. CDR3 amino acids: CSVARSSGELFF. CDR3 bases: TGCAGCGTTGCGAGGAGTTCGGGGGAGCTGTTTTTT. The chain carries TRBV29-1 and TRBJ2-2; D is uncertain. CDR1 is SQVTM and CDR2 is ANQGSEA in the germline V gene. With 4 bases removed from V and 8 bases from J, the gap between germline ends came to 11 bases. The CDR3 spans 12 residues.

The rearrangement uses TRBV28 and TRBJ1-5; TRBD1 matches 7 bases. CDR3 length: 14 residues. Germline loops: CDR1 MDHEN, CDR2 SYDVKM. The V and J ends lost 7 bases and 2 bases, in that order; junction bases with no gene match: 5. The CDR3 reads CASTQGWGNQPQHF. Here the CDR3 DNA reads TGTGCCAGCACACAGGGGTGGGGCAATCAGCCCCAGCATTTT.

The chain combines TRBV21-1 with TRBJ1-6; the table's D gene call, TRBD1, was not cross checked with the DNA. TRBV21-1 is classified as a pseudogene. The CDR3 is 17 amino acids. CDR3 residues: CASSARGRDSRNSPLHF. The CDR3 region has the DNA TGTGCCAGCAGCGCGCGCGGAAGGGACAGCAGAAATTCACCCCTCCACTTT.

The rearrangement uses TRBV6-4 and TRBJ1-2, with 8 bases fitting TRBD1. J gave up 4 bases and V 6 bases, and 7 bases lay outside the gene matches. CDR1 is MRHNA, CDR2 SNTAGT, per germline. The CDR3 is 14 residues long. This chain's CDR3 is CASSPTGTGYGYTF. For the CDR3, the DNA is TGTGCCAGCAGCCCAACCGGGACAGGCTATGGCTACACCTTC.

The chain uses TRBV7-9 and TRBJ2-7; D perhaps matches TRBD2 (6 bases). The CDR3 runs 14 residues. The ends were cut back, 4 bases at V and 2 bases at J, with 12 bases in the middle. Germline CDR1 SEHNR, CDR2 FQNEAQ (reference sequence). This chain's CDR3 is CASSSRDLTYEQYF. The CDR3 DNA follows: TGTGCCAGCAGCTCCCGGGACTTAACCTACGAGCAGTACTTC.

This sequence joins TRBV6-5 and TRBJ1-5; no clear D. CDR1 is MNHEY, CDR2 SVGAGI, per germline. This CDR3 has 14 amino acids. The ends were cut back, 6 bases at V and 6 bases at J, with 15 bases in the middle. CDR3 DNA: TGTGCCAGCAGGAGAGACACCTCGGGTCAGCCCCAGCATTTT. Protein: CASRRDTSGQPQHF.

The chain links TRBV7-3 to TRBJ2-7; 10 nucleotides line up with TRBD1. Germline V gene data show CDR1 as SGHTA and CDR2 as FQGTGA. V shed 5 bases, J shed 2 bases, and the junction held 3 bases outside the gene matches. CDR3 size: 14 residues. CDR3 loop: CASSRDRGPYEQYF. CDR3 DNA: TGTGCCAGCAGCAGGGACAGGGGACCCTACGAGCAGTACTTC.

The chain carries TRBV7-9 and TRBJ2-5; D unresolved. Germline V gene sequence: CDR1 SEHNR, CDR2 FQNEAQ (reference sequence). The ends were cut back, 2 bases at V and 2 bases at J, with 15 bases in the middle. CDR3 size: 16 residues. The CDR3 here is CASSLSVTPDQETQYF. The CDR3 region has the DNA TGTGCCAGCAGCTTAAGCGTGACGCCAGATCAAGAGACCCAGTACTTC.

The chain uses TRBV18 and TRBJ1-2; D is perhaps TRBD1 (5 bases). Trimming stripped 2 bases from V and 6 bases from J, with 10 bases between. The CDR3 runs 13 residues. Germline values: CDR1 KGHSH, CDR2 LQKENI. The CDR3 DNA is TGTGCCAGCTCACCAGCACTAGGGGATGGCTACACCTTC. Translated: CASSPALGDGYTF.

This chain uses TRBV11-2 with TRBJ2-4, with D maybe TRBD1 (6 bases). CDR1 is SGHAT, CDR2 FQNNGV, per germline. The CDR3 covers 13 residues. Trimming left V 1 base short and J 7 bases short, with 8 bases between. CDR3 nucleotides: TGTGCCAGCAGCTTAGTAACAGGGAACATTCAGTACTTC. As protein: CASSLVTGNIQYF.

The V call is TRBV9, the J call TRBJ1-3, with D possibly TRBD1 on 5 matching bases. Germline-derived CDR1 and CDR2 are SGDLS and YYNGEE. This CDR3 has 14 amino acids. V was trimmed by 0 bases and J by 5 bases, leaving 9 bases between them. The CDR3 DNA reads as TGTGCCAGCAGCGTAGATGACAGCAGAAACACCATATATTTT. Translated, it gives CASSVDDSRNTIYF.

The chain uses TRBV29-1 and TRBJ2-7, with TRBD1 matching 7 bases. With V trimmed by 8 bases and J by 6 bases, 13 bases remained unmatched. The CDR3 is 13 residues long. Germline CDR1 reads SQVTM; CDR2 reads ANQGSEA. DNA of the CDR3: TGCAGCATCTCCGGGACAGCCTCCGGCGAGCAGTACTTC. Translating gives CSISGTASGEQYF.

The table lists this clone with a few counts. This sequence joins TRBV7-9 and TRBJ2-3; possible D gene TRBD2, 5 bases. The CDR3 extends over 15 amino acids. V lost 7 bases, J lost 1 base, and 15 bases lay in between. Germline assignment: CDR1 SEHNR and CDR2 FQNEAQ (reference sequence). The CDR3 DNA follows: TGTGCCAGCACCCGAGGGCAGGACGGCACAGATACGCAGTATTTT. Protein product: CASTRGQDGTDTQYF.